The 19 T cell receptor beta chains given below trace back to one sample, sequenced in a study of blood T cell repertoires in COVID-19 (TCRdb year 2020). Library construction relied on the immunoSEQ multiplex PCR assay. Sourced from immuneACCESS, this table was stored by TCRdb with only in-frame sequences that have V and J called. A share of the clones is absent; for the studies checked, an unresolved V gene accounts for under half, and the remainder has no known explanation. This sample comprises some 150,000 clones, 75% to 90% of them detected only once. The biggest ten clones account for roughly 8% of the sample. Source material: peripheral blood. These receptors were obtained from a woman aged 60-75 years with COVID-19, enrolled during active disease.

CDR3 protein: CATSRSSGGLSSYNEQFF. The CDR3 bases are TGTGCCACCAGTCGCTCTAGCGGGGGGCTTAGCTCCTACAATGAGCAGTTCTTC. The V and J genes are TRBV24-1 and TRBJ2-1; 11 nucleotides match TRBD2. CDR3 length: 18 amino acids. The J segment lost 0 bases and the V segment lost 6 bases, leaving 9 bases of the junction unmatched. Germline V gives CDR1 KGHDR, CDR2 SFDVKD.

The rearrangement joins TRBV7-6 to TRBJ1-1; D might be TRBD1 (5 bases). Trimming removed 0 bases at V and 4 bases at J, with 12 bases between. There are 15 residues in the CDR3. CDR1 is SGHVS and CDR2 is FNYEAQ in the germline V gene. CDR3 DNA: TGTGCCAGCAGCTTAGCCCAAGGGGTGAGCACTGAAGCTTTCTTT. This codes for CASSLAQGVSTEAFF.

The rearrangement joins TRBV4-1 to TRBJ1-5, with 7 bases aligning to TRBD1. J gave up 1 base and V 6 bases, and 9 bases lay outside the gene matches. Germline V gene lookup returns CDR1 MGHRA and CDR2 YSYEKL. This CDR3 is 16 amino acids long. The CDR3 protein is CASRLGGAESNQPQHF. CDR3 nucleotides: TGCGCCAGCAGGTTAGGGGGCGCGGAAAGCAATCAGCCCCAGCATTTT.

The CDR3 here is CASSRSSGGANEQFF. The CDR3, as DNA: TGTGCCAGCAGTAGATCTAGCGGGGGGGCCAATGAGCAGTTCTTC. The gene calls are TRBV6-5 and TRBJ2-1, with TRBD2 identical over 12 bases. From germline, CDR1 is MNHEY and CDR2 SVGAGI. The V segment lost 5 bases and the J segment 6 bases; nucleotides outside the gene matches: 5. The CDR3 has 15 residues.

The rearrangement uses TRBV6-5 and TRBJ1-2, with 7 bases identical to TRBD1. The junction had 11 bases not matched to a gene; V was cut back by 6 bases and J by 7 bases. The CDR3 is 14 amino acids. Germline V CDR1 and CDR2: MNHEY, SVGAGI. The CDR3 DNA reads as TGTGCCAGCAGCCCCTCAATAAGACAGGGTGGCTACACCTTC. Protein: CASSPSIRQGGYTF.

The V and J genes are TRBV10-3 and TRBJ1-5, with D tentatively TRBD1 (5 bases). Germline assignment: CDR1 ENHRY and CDR2 SYGVKD. There are 15 residues in the CDR3. The V end was cut by 4 bases, the J end by 2 bases, with 12 bases between. CDR3 nucleotide sequence: TGTGCCATCAGTGCCGGGGGTATGGGCAATCAGCCCCAGCATTTT. Its translation is CAISAGGMGNQPQHF.

The V call is TRBV19, the J call TRBJ1-3, with D uncertain. V lost 6 bases to trimming and J lost 4 bases, with 16 bases between them. CDR3 length equals 15 residues. Germline V gene sequence: CDR1 LNHDA, CDR2 SQIVND (reference sequence). Here the CDR3 DNA reads TGTGCCAGTAGCCTCCGTATTTCGCTAGGAAACACCATATATTTT. This codes for CASSLRISLGNTIYF.

The V gene is TRBV5-4, the J gene TRBJ2-2; perhaps TRBD2 as D (6 bases). This CDR3 has 14 amino acids. Looked up from germline, CDR1 is SGHNT and CDR2 is YYREEE (reference sequence). Deletions cut 4 bases from V and 4 bases from J, with 11 bases between. The DNA for the CDR3 is TGTGCCAGCAGCAGGGGAGGCCTCACCGGGGAGCTGTTTTTT. Its protein is CASSRGGLTGELFF. Variable domain in full (rest from reference TRBV5-4 and TRBJ2-2): ETGVTQSPTHLIKTRGQQVTLRCSSQSGHNTVSWYQQALGQGPQFIFQYYREEENGRGNFPPRFSGLQFPNYSSELNVNALELDDSALYLCASSRGGLTGELFFGEGSRLTVL.

The V call is TRBV5-1, the J call TRBJ1-4; D remains ambiguous. Between the trimmed V and J ends, which lost 0 bases and 8 bases, there was a span of 11 bases. The CDR3 runs to 14 residues. Germline V gene sequence: CDR1 SGHRS, CDR2 YFSETQ. The DNA of the CDR3 is TGCGCCAGCAGCTTGGCCAAGGGAGAGGAAAAACTGTTTTTT. Residues: CASSLAKGEEKLFF.

This chain links TRBV2 with TRBJ1-1; D is uncertain. The CDR3 runs to 14 residues. CDR1 and CDR2 (germline): SNHLY, FYNNEI. V was trimmed by 6 bases and J by 4 bases, leaving 15 bases between them. In nucleotides, the CDR3 is TGTGCCAGCAGCCGGAGGGAGCTACGCACTGAAGCTTTCTTT. Amino acids: CASSRRELRTEAFF. The full variable domain, rest sourced from reference TRBV2 and TRBJ1-1, is EPEVTQTPSHQVTQMGQEVILRCVPISNHLYFYWYRQILGQKVEFLVSFYNNEISEKSEIFDDQFSVERPDGSNFTLKIRSTKLEDSAMYFCASSRRELRTEAFFGQGTRLTVV.

The chain combines TRBV7-8 with TRBJ1-5, with D maybe TRBD1 (5 bases). Trimming shortened V by 5 bases and J by 3 bases, and 11 bases separated the two germline ends. The V gene's germline CDR1 is SGHVS and CDR2 FQNEAQ. This CDR3 region has 14 residues. The CDR3 DNA reads as TGTGCCAGCAGCCCAGGGTTGGACAATCAGCCCCAGCATTTT. It specifies CASSPGLDNQPQHF.

This chain joins TRBV9 and TRBJ2-1; 9 bases are a match to TRBD2. Looked up from germline, CDR1 is SGDLS and CDR2 is YYNGEE. With 0 bases clipped from V and 10 bases from J, the junction kept 8 bases outside the gene matches. The CDR3 sequence is 15 residues long. The CDR3 DNA reads as TGTGCCAGCAGCGTAGGTGTAGCGGGAGAGGGGGAGCAGTTCTTC. It is translated as CASSVGVAGEGEQFF.

This clone was seen only a few times. The chain uses TRBV7-2 and TRBJ2-2, with TRBD2 identical over 10 bases. The CDR3 is 16 residues long. Germline trimming cut 0 bases from V and 6 bases from J; bases unmatched to any gene: 4. The germline V gene has CDR1 SGHTA and CDR2 FQGNSA. In DNA form, the CDR3 reads TGTGCCAGCAGCTTAGCCCAGCGGGGGGGCCCCGGGGAGCTGTTTTTT. Encoded protein: CASSLAQRGGPGELFF.

This clone has only a few counts. The chain recombines TRBV7-9 with TRBJ1-3; TRBD1 matches 10 bases. The length of the CDR3 is 14 residues. CDR1 is SEHNR, CDR2 FQNEAQ, per germline (reference sequence). Trimming at V came to 6 bases and at J to 8 bases, leaving 7 bases not matched to a gene. Written as DNA, the CDR3 is TGTGCCAGCAGTCCGGGACAGGGGTTTGACACCATATATTTT. Amino acid sequence: CASSPGQGFDTIYF.

J is TRBJ1-2 and V is TRBV18; 10 bases match TRBD1. Unmatched junction bases numbered 12, after V lost 4 bases and J lost 4 bases. This CDR3 spans 17 amino acids. The germline CDR1 and CDR2 sequences are KGHSH and LQKENI. Here the CDR3 DNA reads TGTGCCAGCTCACTGCGACAGGGGGCAATCGTCGGCTATGGCTACACCTTC. It encodes CASSLRQGAIVGYGYTF.

The chain carries TRBV18 and TRBJ1-6; 10 bases match TRBD1. In germline, CDR1 is KGHSH, CDR2 LQKENI. This CDR3 contains 15 residues. Trimming took 3 bases from V and 8 from J; bases not matched to a gene: 4. CDR3 in DNA: TGTGCCAGCTCACCTGCGGGGACAGGGGATTCACCCCTCCACTTT. Translated, it gives CASSPAGTGDSPLHF.

The V and J genes are TRBV30 and TRBJ1-1, with D possibly TRBD1 on 6 matching bases. The CDR3 has 15 residues. The germline V and J ends were trimmed by 3 bases and 5 bases, with 19 bases remaining between them. Germline V gene data show CDR1 as GTSNPN and CDR2 as SVGIG (reference sequence). The CDR3 reads CAWSPFEGGETEAFF. Here the CDR3 DNA reads TGTGCCTGGAGCCCTTTTGAAGGGGGAGAAACTGAAGCTTTCTTT.

Details on this clone: The junction departs from germline at one end; a sequencing error may be responsible. Here the CDR3 reads CASSLALQGLQETQYF. CDR3 bases: TGTGCTAGCAGCTTAGCGTTGCAGGGGCTCCAAGAGACCCAGTACTTC. J is TRBJ2-5 and V is TRBV7-7, with D tentatively TRBD1 (6 bases). The germline V gene has CDR1 SSHAT and CDR2 FNYEAQ (reference sequence). The CDR3 sequence is 16 residues long.

V is TRBV7-3 and J is TRBJ1-1, with 8 bases fitting TRBD1. V lost 5 bases and J lost 1; bases outside the gene matches: 6. The CDR3 spans 15 residues. Germline CDR1 SGHTA, CDR2 FQGTGA. CDR3 sequence (DNA): TGTGCCAGCAGCCCCCTCGGACAGGGGAACACTGAAGCTTTCTTT. The encoded protein is CASSPLGQGNTEAFF.